This T cell receptor beta chain stems from a study of blood T cell repertoires in COVID-19. From germline, CDR1 is MNHEY and CDR2 SVGAGI. CDR3 length: 14 residues. The V and J ends lost 6 bases and 13 bases respectively, with 19 bases between them. Residents of about 25 US areas, aged about 18 to 95 years, made up the participants. Original data processing: Counts of nucleated cells, estimated from reference gene primer amplification, were obtained. Here immunoSEQ multiplex PCR was the method, and the copy in TCRdb shows in-frame clones only, minus some. V and J calls and clone size come straight from that table; D and trimming were deduced from the DNA. This table has around 380,000 clones, around 87% appearing once.

This clonotype was obtained from a man aged 25-40 years who had recovered from COVID-19. Sequences were obtained from PBMCs or T cells enriched from blood (not recorded which). This rearrangement joins TRBV6-5 to TRBJ1-6; D remains ambiguous. For the CDR3, the DNA is TGTGCCAGCAGGGAGGTGGAGACTGTCGTCCCCCTCCACTTT. This sequence encodes CASREVETVVPLHF.